The clone carrying this T cell receptor (beta chain) was seen once. Its antigen is undetermined. V was pared by 2 bases and J by 7 bases, with 11 bases between. The CDR3 runs to 13 residues. CDR1 and CDR2 from the germline V gene are MDHEN and SYDVKM. This record belongs to a study of PD-1 blockade in classical Hodgkin lymphoma. Overall study findings and caveats: Relative to healthy donors, newly diagnosed patients reportedly had lower baseline TCR diversity, which was reported as lower still in relapsed/refractory patients. Possibly reflecting disease activity or prior therapy, repertoire differences have causes that remain undefined.

Sample time point: cycle 4 day 1 (C4D1), after 6 weeks of nivolumab. Every patient had relapsed following autologous stem cell transplantation, and cohorts differed in brentuximab vedotin exposure. Profiling relied on immunoSEQ multiplex PCR, and the TCRdb table lists in-frame clones only, not all of them. The profile shows approximately 93,000 clones, approximately 78% of them singletons. The TCR originated in a human donor with classical Hodgkin lymphoma. V is TRBV28 and J is TRBJ1-1, with D possibly matching TRBD1 (6 bases). This material consisted of peripheral blood mononuclear cells (PBMCs), taken before the fourth cycle of nivolumab. DNA for the CDR3: TGTGCCAGCAGTTTAAGGGGGGCAATTGAAGCTTTCTTT. It is translated as CASSLRGAIEAFF.